These 25 T cell receptor beta chains share one sample of origin, sequenced in a study of T cells in Graves' hyperthyroidism and ophthalmopathy. The CDR3 regions of TCR beta were amplified from RNA transcripts. With the HTBI primer set, the TCR CDR3 went through a first round of RT-PCR. TCRdb reprocessed the multiplex PCR reads via MiXCR and lists one record per CDR3 protein. The table includes about 660,000 distinct CDR3 sequences, over 40% detected once. The sample was peripheral blood or thyroid tissue (not recorded which). The receptors come from an adult man with Graves' disease, either hyperthyroidism or ophthalmopathy (not recorded which).

This clonotype was seen many times. CDR3 sequence (DNA): TGTGCCAGCAGTGAGGCAGGGAGGATTTCACCCCTCCACTTT. This codes for CASSEAGRISPLHF. The chain couples TRBV25-1 to TRBJ1-6; D might be TRBD1 (5 bases). This CDR3 contains 14 residues. The germline V and J ends were trimmed by 3 bases and 9 bases, with 12 bases remaining between them. Germline values: CDR1 MGHDK, CDR2 SYGVNS.

This clonotype was counted a few times. The chain employs TRBV29-1 and TRBJ1-2, with 10 bases aligning to TRBD1. This CDR3 contains 17 residues. With 0 bases clipped from V and 2 bases from J, the junction kept 9 bases outside the gene matches. Per germline, CDR1 SQVTM and CDR2 ANQGSEA. CDR3 nucleotide sequence: TGCAGCGTTGAAGATCTCGGGACAGGGGATTTAAACTATGGCTACACCTTC. Protein product: CSVEDLGTGDLNYGYTF.

The chain recombines TRBV2 with TRBJ1-2; D may be TRBD1 (6 bases). The CDR3 is 15 amino acids. Germline lookup yields CDR1 SNHLY and CDR2 FYNNEI. V shed 3 bases and J shed 0 bases, with 11 bases lying between them. DNA for the CDR3: TGTGCCAGCAGTGACGAGACAGGAGCTAACTATGGCTACACCTTC. It yields the protein CASSDETGANYGYTF.

This clonotype was counted once. The genes are TRBV20-1 and TRBJ1-2, with 7 bases aligning to TRBD1. The CDR3 has 14 residues. Trimming removed 3 bases from V and 2 bases from J; junction bases left unmatched: 6. CDR1 and CDR2 (germline): DFQATT, SNEGSKA (reference sequence). The CDR3 bases are TGCAGTGCTAGGGGGACAGAACCCAACTATGGCTACACCTTC. Translated, it gives CSARGTEPNYGYTF.

This chain connects TRBV4-1 to TRBJ1-1; 7 positions match TRBD1. J lost 9 bases, V lost 1 base, and 8 bases had no gene match. This CDR3 comprises 14 residues. The V gene's germline CDR1 is MGHRA and CDR2 YSYEKL. In DNA form, the CDR3 reads TGCGCCAGCAGCCAAGGGTCTGGGACAGTTCAAGCTTTCTTT. This gives the protein CASSQGSGTVQAFF.

This clonotype has a handful of counts. The J gene is TRBJ1-4, the V gene TRBV7-2, with D possibly matching TRBD1 (5 bases). Between the trimmed V and J ends, which lost 5 bases and 4 bases, there was a span of 11 bases. Germline CDR1 is SGHTA and CDR2 is FQGNSA. This CDR3 region has 14 residues. CDR3 loop: CASSRDPVNEKLFF. The CDR3 nucleotides read TGTGCCAGCAGCCGGGACCCAGTTAATGAAAAACTGTTTTTT.

The rearrangement uses TRBV29-1 and TRBJ1-1; D might be TRBD1 (5 bases). The CDR3 sequence is 11 residues long. Germline V lookup: CDR1 SQVTM, CDR2 ANQGSEA. V was shortened by 8 bases and J by 0 bases, with 7 bases between the two germline ends. CDR3 sequence: CSRDLNTEAFF. As DNA, the CDR3 is TGCAGCAGGGACCTGAACACTGAAGCTTTCTTT.

The chain carries TRBV20-1 and TRBJ2-7, with D maybe TRBD2 (5 bases). CDR1 and CDR2 from the germline V gene are DFQATT and SNEGSKA (reference sequence). This CDR3 has 15 amino acids. V gave up 6 bases and J gave up 4 bases, with 22 bases separating them. This chain's CDR3 is CSAAQFPGFLYEQYF. CDR3 bases: TGCAGTGCCGCCCAATTTCCGGGGTTCTTATACGAGCAGTACTTC.

The table lists this clonotype with a few counts. The rearrangement joins TRBV2 to TRBJ2-7; 12 nucleotides agree with TRBD1. This CDR3 contains 15 residues. The germline CDR1 and CDR2 sequences are SNHLY and FYNNEI. J gave up 6 bases and V 1 base, and 4 bases lay outside the gene matches. CDR3 sequence (DNA): TGTGCCAGCAGTGAAGGGGGGGACAGGGGGCTCGAGCAGTACTTC. Protein product: CASSEGGDRGLEQYF.

There are many counts of this clonotype. The chain carries TRBV29-1 and TRBJ1-1; 7 bases are shared with TRBD1. The CDR3 has 12 residues. Germline V gene sequence: CDR1 SQVTM, CDR2 ANQGSEA. V lost 6 bases to trimming and J lost 4 bases; unmatched junction nucleotides: 5. CDR3 sequence reads: CSVGTGVTEAFF. DNA for the CDR3: TGCAGCGTCGGTACAGGGGTCACTGAAGCTTTCTTT. Supplemented by reference TRBV29-1 and TRBJ1-1, the full variable domain reads SAVISQKPSRDICQRGTSLTIQCQVDSQVTMMFWYRQQPGQSLTLIATANQGSEATYESGFVIDKFPISRPNLTFSTLTVSNMSPEDSSIYLCSVGTGVTEAFFGQGTRLTVV.

The chain is built from TRBV29-1 and TRBJ1-3; tentative D call: TRBD1 (5 bases). Germline CDR1 and CDR2: SQVTM and ANQGSEA. Trimming cost V 5 bases and J 4 bases, with 12 bases left between them. This CDR3 has 13 residues. The CDR3 coding sequence is TGCAGCGTTCCGAATGGGGACGGAAACACCATATATTTT. It yields the protein CSVPNGDGNTIYF. The full variable domain, in which reference TRBV29-1 and TRBJ1-3 provide the parts outside the CDR3, is SAVISQKPSRDICQRGTSLTIQCQVDSQVTMMFWYRQQPGQSLTLIATANQGSEATYESGFVIDKFPISRPNLTFSTLTVSNMSPEDSSIYLCSVPNGDGNTIYFGEGSWLTVV.

The gene calls are TRBV7-8 and TRBJ1-6; the D is unclear. The CDR3 covers 17 residues. Per the germline V gene, CDR1 is SGHVS and CDR2 is FQNEAQ. V lost 9 bases and J 7 bases, leaving 25 bases between the germline ends. CDR3 sequence reads: CASSPPGGITENSPLHF. The CDR3 bases are TGTGCCAGTAGTCCGCCAGGTGGAATTACAGAGAATTCACCCCTCCACTTT.

This chain connects TRBV10-3 to TRBJ2-7, with 7 bases aligning to TRBD2. Trimming took 0 bases from V and 6 from J; bases not matched to a gene: 2. The CDR3 extends over 13 amino acids. Germline assignment: CDR1 ENHRY and CDR2 SYGVKD. CDR3 amino acids: CAISESRETEQYF. The CDR3 nucleotides read TGTGCCATCAGTGAGTCGCGGGAGACCGAGCAGTACTTC.

There are a few counts of this clonotype. The V and J genes are TRBV7-2 and TRBJ1-1, with D tentatively TRBD1 (5 bases). Trimming removed 3 bases from V and 11 bases from J, with 16 bases in between. The CDR3 covers 13 residues. Germline CDR1 is SGHTA and CDR2 is FQGNSA. The CDR3 loop reads CASSLAGRGGAFF. CDR3 bases: TGTGCCAGCAGCTTGGCGGGGAGGGGTGGCGCTTTCTTT.

This clonotype was seen a few times. The J gene is TRBJ1-1, the V gene TRBV6-5; D is ambiguous. V was shortened by 4 bases and J by 4 bases, with 10 bases between the two germline ends. The germline CDR1 and CDR2 sequences are MNHEY and SVGAGI. The CDR3 runs 13 residues. CDR3 bases: TGTGCCAGCAGTTCCCTGCGTAGCACTGAAGCTTTCTTT. This translates into CASSSLRSTEAFF.

The sample holds a few counts of this clonotype. This chain uses TRBV29-1 with TRBJ1-1; possibly TRBD1 for D (5 bases). The CDR3 length is 14 residues. V lost 0 bases to trimming and J lost 4 bases, with 12 bases between them. Germline V gene sequence: CDR1 SQVTM, CDR2 ANQGSEA. The CDR3 is CSVEEMAGFTEAFF. CDR3 coding DNA: TGCAGCGTTGAAGAGATGGCAGGGTTCACTGAAGCTTTCTTT.

The V and J genes are TRBV7-4 and TRBJ1-6; TRBD1 aligns across 10 bases. V shed 6 bases, J shed 5 bases, and the junction held 4 bases outside the gene matches. Germline V lookup: CDR1 SGHVT, CDR2 SQSDAQ. CDR3 length: 15 residues. The CDR3 bases are TGTGCCAGCAGGGGCGGGACAGGGGATAATTCACCCCTCCACTTT. Amino acids: CASRGGTGDNSPLHF.

The chain combines TRBV7-9 with TRBJ1-3, with 8 bases identical to TRBD1. This CDR3 contains 12 residues. Germline V lookup: CDR1 SEHNR, CDR2 FQNEAQ (reference sequence). V lost 6 bases and J lost 8; bases outside the gene matches: 3. DNA of the CDR3: TGTGCCAGCAGGGACAGGGCACACACCATATATTTT. Encoded protein: CASRDRAHTIYF.

With regard to this clonotype: Likely a read error: the CDR3 ends without its conserved phenylalanine or tryptophan. The genes are TRBV10-3 and TRBJ1-5; perhaps TRBD1 as D (5 bases). Germline assignment: CDR1 ENHRY and CDR2 SYGVKD. This CDR3 has 15 amino acids. Deletions cut 10 bases from V and 3 bases from J, with 19 bases between. This CDR3 reads CASTSLWDLNQPQHS. The CDR3 DNA follows: TGTGCCAGCACGTCTCTGTGGGACCTCAATCAGCCCCAGCATTCT.

This clonotype was detected a few times. The chain recombines TRBV5-1 with TRBJ1-4; D gene unclear. This CDR3 contains 13 residues. V shed 2 bases and J shed 6 bases, with 8 bases lying between them. The germline V gene has CDR1 SGHRS and CDR2 YFSETQ. CDR3 amino acids: CASSFNLYEKLFF. CDR3 bases: TGCGCCAGCAGCTTCAACCTTTATGAAAAACTGTTTTTT. Full variable domain (rest looked up from reference TRBV5-1 and TRBJ1-4): KAGVTQTPRYLIKTRGQQVTLSCSPISGHRSVSWYQQTPGQGLQFLFEYFSETQRNKGNFPGRFSGRQFSNSRSEMNVSTLELGDSALYLCASSFNLYEKLFFGSGTQLSVL.

The chain is built from TRBV7-9 and TRBJ2-5; TRBD1 is a possible D gene (6 bases). The V gene's germline CDR1 is SEHNR and CDR2 FQNEAQ (reference sequence). Trimming took off 6 bases at V and 2 bases at J, with 22 bases between the two ends. The CDR3 sequence is 17 residues long. CDR3 in DNA: TGTGCCAGCAGTCTTCCTCCGACTTGGACAGCTCAAGAGACCCAGTACTTC. Translation gives CASSLPPTWTAQETQYF.

Many counts were recorded for this clonotype. The chain recombines TRBV6-5 with TRBJ2-5; 9 bases align to TRBD1. Germline CDR1 reads MNHEY; CDR2 reads SVGAGI. This CDR3 contains 15 residues. Trimming cost V 5 bases and J 1 base; bases outside gene matches: 5. The CDR3 protein is CASSVGTGRQETQYF. CDR3 DNA sequence: TGTGCCAGCAGTGTGGGGACAGGGCGCCAAGAGACCCAGTACTTC.

This clonotype came up a few times. The V call is TRBV7-8, the J call TRBJ1-3; D call uncertain. The V end lost 7 bases, the J end lost 6 bases, and 10 bases lay between the germline ends. Germline CDR1 SGHVS, CDR2 FQNEAQ. The CDR3 consists of 12 residues. For the CDR3, the DNA is TGTGCCAGCAACCTCGACCCAAACACCATATATTTT. It translates to CASNLDPNTIYF.

The sample holds a few counts of this clonotype. This sequence joins TRBV5-5 and TRBJ1-1; tentative D call: TRBD1 (5 bases). This CDR3 contains 15 residues. Germline V gives CDR1 SGHKS, CDR2 YYEKEE (reference sequence). V lost 5 bases to trimming and J lost 0 bases, with 14 bases between them. DNA for the CDR3: TGTGCCAGCAGATTTCGGGGGTTAGTGAACACTGAAGCTTTCTTT. Translating it yields CASRFRGLVNTEAFF.

The chain joins TRBV2 to TRBJ1-5, with D unclear. Germline CDR1 is SNHLY and CDR2 is FYNNEI. V lost 5 bases to trimming and J lost 1 base, with 9 bases between them. The CDR3 has 14 residues. CDR3 sequence (DNA): TGTGCCAGCAGTCTGGGCGAGAGCAATCAGCCCCAGCATTTT. Encoded protein: CASSLGESNQPQHF. The whole variable domain, remainder taken from reference TRBV2 and TRBJ1-5, is EPEVTQTPSHQVTQMGQEVILRCVPISNHLYFYWYRQILGQKVEFLVSFYNNEISEKSEIFDDQFSVERPDGSNFTLKIRSTKLEDSAMYFCASSLGESNQPQHFGDGTRLSIL.